This T cell receptor beta chain was identified in a study of T cells in Graves' hyperthyroidism and ophthalmopathy. Study outcomes and limitations: Ophthalmopathy and stable hyperthyroidism were separated by a 13 V-J model.

The CDR3 is made up of 13 amino acids. Germline trimming cut 6 bases from V and 5 bases from J; bases unmatched to any gene: 6. This clonotype occurred a few times. No antigen is known for it. The investigators amplified TCR beta CDR3 regions from RNA transcripts. HTBI primers were employed in a first-round RT-PCR of the TCR CDR3. TCRdb reanalysed the multiplex PCR reads using MiXCR and keeps one entry per CDR3 protein. The table includes around 700,000 distinct CDR3 sequences, approximately 18% detected once. Each diagnosis was grounded in clinical symptoms, serum thyroxine and TRAb, thyroid ultrasound, and orbital computed tomography. The blood sample dates from first hyperthyroidism diagnosis, preceding any ophthalmopathy symptoms.

The sequenced sample was blood. This receptor was identified in a woman aged 45 to 65 with Graves' hyperthyroidism that later progressed to Graves' ophthalmopathy. J is TRBJ2-7 and V is TRBV12-3 or TRBV12-4; TRBD1 matches at 8 bases. The CDR3 spells CASSQTGEDEQYF. The CDR3 bases are TGTGCCAGCAGCCAGACAGGGGAGGACGAGCAGTACTTC.